The 28 T cell receptor beta chains listed next were all sequenced from one sample in a study of blood T cell repertoires in COVID-19. Using immunoSEQ multiplex PCR, the repertoire was profiled, and TCRdb retains in-frame clones only, with some absent. The sample lists about 120,000 clones, over 80% seen once, with 30% in the top ten. Specimen: peripheral blood. The receptor set was obtained from a woman aged 70-85 years with acute or convalescent COVID-19.

V usage is TRBV5-4 and J usage is TRBJ2-3, with 7 nucleotides matching TRBD1. Germline V gene lookup returns CDR1 SGHNT and CDR2 YYREEE (reference sequence). J lost 6 bases, V lost 0 bases, and 13 bases had no gene match. This CDR3 comprises 17 residues. Here the CDR3 reads CASSLGHYRGGADTQYF. The CDR3 region has the DNA TGTGCCAGCAGCTTGGGACACTACAGGGGTGGTGCGGATACGCAGTATTTT.

The count of this clone is one. The chain employs TRBV30 and TRBJ2-3, with 10 bases fitting TRBD2. Trimming at V came to 1 base and at J to 8 bases, leaving 3 bases not matched to a gene. CDR1 GTSNPN and CDR2 SVGIG come from the germline V gene (reference sequence). The CDR3 loop spans 13 amino acids. The CDR3: CAWSAAGGGTQYF. CDR3 coding DNA: TGTGCCTGGAGTGCAGCGGGGGGGGGTACGCAGTATTTT.

This clone was counted a few times. The chain recombines TRBV6-2 or TRBV6-3 with TRBJ2-1, with 14 bases identical to TRBD2. CDR1 is MNHEY, CDR2 SVGEGT, per germline. The CDR3 is 18 amino acids. The V gene end was trimmed by 4 bases and the J gene end by 0 bases; junction bases not matched to a gene: 5. Here the CDR3 DNA reads TGTGCCAGCAGTTCCCGGACTAGCGGGGGGAGCTCCTACAATGAGCAGTTCTTC. This gives the protein CASSSRTSGGSSYNEQFF.

The chain couples TRBV3-1 (or the pseudogene TRBV3-2) to TRBJ1-2; TRBD1 might be the D (6 bases). Germline assignment: CDR1 LGHDT and CDR2 YNNKEL (reference sequence). With 0 bases removed from V and 4 bases from J, the gap between germline ends came to 12 bases. This CDR3 has 15 amino acids. The CDR3 loop reads CASSQDPGGGYGYTF. As DNA, the CDR3 is TGTGCCAGCAGCCAAGATCCTGGGGGCGGCTATGGCTACACCTTC.

DNA of the CDR3: TGTGCCAGCTCAGTAACTCGACAGGGACTGGCTGGGGCCAACGTCCTGACTTTC. Translation: CASSVTRQGLAGANVLTF. This sequence joins TRBV18 and TRBJ2-6; possibly TRBD1 for D (7 bases). The CDR3 covers 18 residues. Germline assignment: CDR1 KGHSH and CDR2 LQKENI. The V end lost 5 bases, the J end lost 2 bases, and 19 bases lay between the germline ends.

V usage is TRBV12-3 or TRBV12-4 and J usage is TRBJ1-1, with 10 bases identical to TRBD1. V gave up 6 bases and J gave up 5 bases; unmatched junction bases: 3. The CDR3 runs 13 residues. The CDR3 protein is CASRRTGGTEAFF. CDR3 DNA sequence: TGTGCCAGCAGAAGGACAGGGGGGACTGAAGCTTTCTTT.

This chain joins TRBV28 and TRBJ1-1, with D hard to call. Looked up from germline, CDR1 is MDHEN and CDR2 is SYDVKM. Trimming shortened V by 2 bases and J by 0 bases, and 4 bases separated the two germline ends. The CDR3 consists of 13 residues. The CDR3: CASSLNMNTEAFF. The CDR3 DNA sequence: TGTGCCAGCAGTTTAAATATGAACACTGAAGCTTTCTTT.

V is TRBV28 and J is TRBJ1-5; D perhaps matches TRBD1 (6 bases). Germline CDR1 MDHEN, CDR2 SYDVKM. Trimming left V 8 bases short and J 6 bases short, with 14 bases between. The CDR3 length is 13 residues. As DNA, the CDR3 is TGTGCCAGCGATTCAGGGGCGGGTCAGCCCCAGCATTTT. It codes for CASDSGAGQPQHF.

This chain links TRBV19 with TRBJ1-2, with D perhaps matching TRBD1 (6 bases). The CDR3 has 14 amino acids. The V gene lost 4 bases and the J gene lost 3 bases, with 12 bases spanning the gap. Germline V lookup: CDR1 LNHDA, CDR2 SQIVND (reference sequence). In DNA, the CDR3 is TGTGCCAGTAGTAGGACAGTCGGGGACTATGGCTACACCTTC. It is translated as CASSRTVGDYGYTF.

This chain uses TRBV5-1 with TRBJ2-5, with D perhaps TRBD1 (6 bases). Germline lookup yields CDR1 SGHRS and CDR2 YFSETQ. CDR3 size: 15 residues. Trimming stripped 5 bases from V and 1 base from J, with 15 bases between. CDR3 coding DNA: TGCGCCAGCAGACCCGCAGGGGAAAGCCAAGAGACCCAGTACTTC. Protein: CASRPAGESQETQYF.

The chain couples TRBV5-4 to TRBJ2-3, with 8 bases identical to TRBD2. The length of the CDR3 is 13 residues. V shed 10 bases, J shed 2 bases, and the junction held 6 bases outside the gene matches. The germline V gene has CDR1 SGHNT and CDR2 YYREEE (reference sequence). DNA for the CDR3: TGTGCCCACGGGGGGGGCAACACAGATACGCAGTATTTT. Amino acids: CAHGGGNTDTQYF.

This chain uses TRBV12-3 or TRBV12-4 with TRBJ2-1; D gene ambiguous. Deletions cut 4 bases from V and 5 bases from J, with 9 bases between. The CDR3 contains 13 residues. DNA of the CDR3: TGTGCCAGCAGTTCAGAAATCGACAATGAGCAGTTCTTC. Amino acid sequence: CASSSEIDNEQFF.

This clone was picked up one time. The chain has TRBV28 and TRBJ1-3; the match to TRBD1 covers 10 bases. The CDR3 totals 14 residues. The V segment lost 8 bases and the J segment 4 bases; nucleotides outside the gene matches: 5. Germline CDR1 reads MDHEN; CDR2 reads SYDVKM. In DNA, the CDR3 is TGTGCCAGCCTAAGGGACAGGGGAGGAAACACCATATATTTT. Translating gives CASLRDRGGNTIYF.

CDR3 region: CASNQGSYNSPLHF. The DNA of the CDR3 is TGTGCCAGTAACCAGGGCTCCTATAATTCACCCCTCCACTTT. This chain joins TRBV28 and TRBJ1-6, with D perhaps TRBD1 (5 bases). The germline V gene encodes CDR1 MDHEN and CDR2 SYDVKM. V lost 9 bases, J lost 0 bases, and 9 bases lay in between. CDR3 size: 14 residues.

The chain combines TRBV30 with TRBJ1-5; D is undetermined. The CDR3 extends over 15 amino acids. The V gene's germline CDR1 is GTSNPN and CDR2 SVGIG (reference sequence). The V and J ends lost 5 bases and 2 bases respectively, with 16 bases between them. The CDR3 region is CAWAKHLGGNQPQHF. CDR3 nucleotide sequence: TGTGCCTGGGCAAAACATCTCGGGGGCAATCAGCCCCAGCATTTT.

This chain joins TRBV7-9 and TRBJ1-2; 11 bases agree with TRBD1. CDR3 length: 14 amino acids. Per germline, CDR1 SEHNR and CDR2 FQNEAQ (reference sequence). The V and J ends lost 3 bases and 6 bases, in that order; junction bases with no gene match: 3. Written as DNA, the CDR3 is TGTGCCAGCAGCTTCCGGGACAGGGGGGATGGCTACACCTTC. It yields the protein CASSFRDRGDGYTF.

The DNA of the CDR3 is TGTGCCAGCAGCTTAGGGTTAGCGGGCAATCAGCCCCAGCATTTT. This translates into CASSLGLAGNQPQHF. V gene TRBV7-9 combines with J gene TRBJ1-5; D is uncertain. V lost 1 base and J lost 2, with 9 bases in between. Germline V lookup: CDR1 SEHNR, CDR2 FQNEAQ (reference sequence). The CDR3 totals 15 residues.

The gene calls are TRBV11-2 and TRBJ2-7, with D maybe TRBD1 (6 bases). This CDR3 is 12 amino acids long. With 5 bases removed from V and 4 bases from J, the gap between germline ends came to 9 bases. Germline lookup yields CDR1 SGHAT and CDR2 FQNNGV. In nucleotides, the CDR3 is TGTGCCAGCAGCCCGGACAGTTACGAGCAGTACTTC. Its protein product is CASSPDSYEQYF.

This chain connects TRBV30 to TRBJ1-3; 7 bases agree with TRBD1. The germline V gene encodes CDR1 GTSNPN and CDR2 SVGIG (reference sequence). Trimming at V came to 3 bases and at J to 4 bases, leaving 3 bases not matched to a gene. This CDR3 spans 13 amino acids. CDR3 sequence: CAWRPRGGNTIYF. DNA of the CDR3: TGTGCCTGGAGACCCAGGGGGGGAAACACCATATATTTT.

This chain joins TRBV7-6 and TRBJ2-3, with 12 bases identical to TRBD2. The trim removed 1 base at V and 4 bases at J, leaving 3 bases unmatched. CDR1 SGHVS and CDR2 FNYEAQ come from the germline V gene. This CDR3 has 16 amino acids. The CDR3 spells CASSLGTSGGSDTQYF. CDR3 coding DNA: TGTGCCAGCAGCTTAGGAACTAGCGGGGGGTCAGATACGCAGTATTTT.

V and J are TRBV6-5 and TRBJ1-5, with D possibly being TRBD1 (5 bases). This CDR3 comprises 12 residues. Germline V CDR1 and CDR2: MNHEY, SVGAGI. V was trimmed by 4 bases and J by 9 bases, leaving 10 bases between them. The CDR3 protein is CASSWGGRPQHF. CDR3 coding DNA: TGTGCCAGCAGTTGGGGCGGAAGGCCCCAGCATTTT.

This clone was found once. V gene TRBV5-1 combines with J gene TRBJ1-3, with D unresolved. Trimming took off 0 bases at V and 0 bases at J, with 13 bases between the two ends. Germline CDR1 SGHRS, CDR2 YFSETQ. The CDR3 covers 17 residues. The CDR3, as DNA: TGCGCCAGCAGCTTGGAAGCGGTTCGCACCTCTGGAAACACCATATATTTT. Its translation: CASSLEAVRTSGNTIYF.

The chain joins TRBV4-1 to TRBJ1-1; D is uncertain. The germline V gene has CDR1 MGHRA and CDR2 YSYEKL. V lost 2 bases, J lost 9 bases, and 22 bases lay in between. The CDR3 runs 16 residues. The CDR3 DNA sequence: TGCGCCAGCAGCCAAACCGGGATCGGGCCCCTCCTGAAAGCTTTCTTT. Protein sequence: CASSQTGIGPLLKAFF.

On this clone: Other nucleotide sequences in the sample specify the same CDR3. The chain carries TRBV30 and TRBJ1-4, with 8 nucleotides matching TRBD1. Trimming at V came to 2 bases and at J to 8 bases, leaving 7 bases not matched to a gene. The CDR3 runs to 14 residues. The germline CDR1 and CDR2 sequences are GTSNPN and SVGIG (reference sequence). For the CDR3, the DNA is TGTGCCTGGAGTCGCCAGGGGGCGAACGAAAAACTGTTTTTT. Translating gives CAWSRQGANEKLFF.

The chain combines TRBV20-1 with TRBJ1-3; D gene unclear. CDR1 is DFQATT and CDR2 is SNEGSKA in the germline V gene (reference sequence). The CDR3 loop spans 11 amino acids. Trimming left V 6 bases short and J 4 bases short, with 7 bases between. The CDR3 protein is CSAWAGNTIYF. DNA of the CDR3: TGCAGTGCGTGGGCCGGAAACACCATATATTTT.

The CDR3 reads CASSLEGDRPYEQYF. For the CDR3, the DNA is TGTGCCAGCAGCTTAGAAGGAGACAGACCCTACGAGCAGTACTTC. The chain employs TRBV7-8 and TRBJ2-7; maybe TRBD1 (5 bases). Germline CDR1 and CDR2: SGHVS and FQNEAQ. The CDR3 extends over 15 amino acids. V was clipped by 1 base and J by 2 bases, with 12 bases between them.

V usage is TRBV7-3 and J usage is TRBJ2-1; TRBD1 matches at 10 bases. Germline values: CDR1 SGHTA, CDR2 FQGTGA. The CDR3 sequence is 16 residues long. V was clipped by 5 bases and J by 10 bases; unmatched bases: 14. The CDR3: CASSPGGTGAAMEQFF. CDR3 in DNA: TGTGCCAGCAGCCCAGGGGGGACAGGGGCTGCTATGGAGCAGTTCTTC.

This clone was picked up one time. This chain uses TRBV6-5 with TRBJ1-4, with 9 positions matching TRBD1. The junction had 6 bases not matched to a gene; V was cut back by 6 bases and J by 7 bases. CDR1 and CDR2 from the germline V gene are MNHEY and SVGAGI. The CDR3 totals 14 residues. The CDR3 nucleotides are TGTGCCAGCAGACCGACAGGGGGAAGTGAAAAACTGTTTTTT. This codes for CASRPTGGSEKLFF.